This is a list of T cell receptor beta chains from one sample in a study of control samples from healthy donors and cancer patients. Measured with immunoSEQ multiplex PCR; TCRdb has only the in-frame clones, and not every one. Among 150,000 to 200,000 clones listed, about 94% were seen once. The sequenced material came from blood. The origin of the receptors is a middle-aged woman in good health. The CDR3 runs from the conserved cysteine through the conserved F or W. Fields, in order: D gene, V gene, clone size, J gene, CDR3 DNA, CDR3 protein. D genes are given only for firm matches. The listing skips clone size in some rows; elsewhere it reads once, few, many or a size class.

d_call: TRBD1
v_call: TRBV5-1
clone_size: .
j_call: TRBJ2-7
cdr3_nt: TGCGCCAGCAGCAGGGAGACAGGGGGGAATTACGAGCAGTACTTC
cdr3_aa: CASSRETGGNYEQYF

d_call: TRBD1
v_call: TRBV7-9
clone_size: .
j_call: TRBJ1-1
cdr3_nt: TGTGCCAGCAGCTTAGGGGACAGGCGGTTTACTGAAGCTTTCTTT
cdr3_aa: CASSLGDRRFTEAFF

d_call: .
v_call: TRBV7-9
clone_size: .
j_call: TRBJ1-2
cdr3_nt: TGTGCCAGCAGCCCCTCCGGGTTCCAAGGCTACACCTTC
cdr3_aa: CASSPSGFQGYTF

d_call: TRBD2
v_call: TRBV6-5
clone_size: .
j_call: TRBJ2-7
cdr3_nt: TGTGCCAGCAGTTACTCGACTAGCGGGGCCGCCTACGAGCAGTACTTC
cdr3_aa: CASSYSTSGAAYEQYF

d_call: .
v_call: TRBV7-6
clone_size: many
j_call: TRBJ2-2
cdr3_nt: TGTGCCAGCAGCTTAGCCCCCCGTATGATGGGGGAGCTGTTTTTT
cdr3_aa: CASSLAPRMMGELFF

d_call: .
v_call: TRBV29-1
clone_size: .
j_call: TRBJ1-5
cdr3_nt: TGCAGCGTTGCGGGCCGAAATCAGCCCCAGCATTTT
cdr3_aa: CSVAGRNQPQHF

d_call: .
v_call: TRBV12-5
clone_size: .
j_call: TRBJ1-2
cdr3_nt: TGTGCTAGTGCCCGCACAGGACACTATGGCTACACCTTC
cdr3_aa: CASARTGHYGYTF

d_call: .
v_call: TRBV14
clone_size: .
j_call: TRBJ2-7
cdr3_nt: TGTGCCAGCAGCCCGGAGGGCTACGAGCAGTACTTC
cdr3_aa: CASSPEGYEQYF

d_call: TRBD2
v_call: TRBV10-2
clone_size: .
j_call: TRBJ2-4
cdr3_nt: TGCGCCAGCAGTGTTAGCGGGGGGGCCGATTCTTCCAAAAACATTCAGTACTTC
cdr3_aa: CASSVSGGADSSKNIQYF

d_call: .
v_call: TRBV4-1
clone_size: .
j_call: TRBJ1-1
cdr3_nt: TGCGCCAGCAGCCAACCAGGGACTTTCGTCGCTGAAGCTTTCTTT
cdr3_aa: CASSQPGTFVAEAFF

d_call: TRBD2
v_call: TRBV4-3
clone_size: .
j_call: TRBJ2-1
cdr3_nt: TGCGCCAGCAGCCAAACGGGAGGTAGCAATGAGCAGTTCTTC
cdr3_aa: CASSQTGGSNEQFF

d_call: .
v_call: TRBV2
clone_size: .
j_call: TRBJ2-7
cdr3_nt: TGTGCCAGCAGTCCCGACATGTGGGGTAGCTCCTACGAGCAGTACTTC
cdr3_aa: CASSPDMWGSSYEQYF

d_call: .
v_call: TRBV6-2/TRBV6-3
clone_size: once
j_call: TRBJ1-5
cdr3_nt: TGTGCCAGCAGTTACGACAGGCACCCTAATCAGCCCCAGCATTTT
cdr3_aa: CASSYDRHPNQPQHF

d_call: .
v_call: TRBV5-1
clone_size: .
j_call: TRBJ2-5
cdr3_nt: TGCGCCAGCAGCTTGTTCGGGGGGCGGGAGACCCAGTACTTC
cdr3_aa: CASSLFGGRETQYF

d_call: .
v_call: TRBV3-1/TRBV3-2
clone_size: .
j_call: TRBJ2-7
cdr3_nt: TGTGCCAGCAGCCCCCCCTATACCTCGGGGGAGCAGTACTTC
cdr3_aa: CASSPPYTSGEQYF

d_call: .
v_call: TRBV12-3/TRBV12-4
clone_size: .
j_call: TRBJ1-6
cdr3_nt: TGTGCCAGCAGTCTAGGCAGGGATTCACCCCTCCACTTT
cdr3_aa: CASSLGRDSPLHF

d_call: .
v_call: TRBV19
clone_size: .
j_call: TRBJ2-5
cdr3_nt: TGTGCCAGTAGTATACAACCGGGCTTGGAGACCCAGTACTTC
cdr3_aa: CASSIQPGLETQYF

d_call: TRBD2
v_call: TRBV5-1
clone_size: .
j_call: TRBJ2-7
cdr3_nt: TGCGCCAGCAGCTTGCTTCCGGGACTAGCGGGAAGCTCCTACGAGCAGTACTTC
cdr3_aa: CASSLLPGLAGSSYEQYF

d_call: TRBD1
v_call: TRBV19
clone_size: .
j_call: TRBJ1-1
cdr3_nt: TGTGCCAGTCGGGGGAATGGACAGGGGGCAGGGAACACTGAAGCTTTCTTT
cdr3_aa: CASRGNGQGAGNTEAFF

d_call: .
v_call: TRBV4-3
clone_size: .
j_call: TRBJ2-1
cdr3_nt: TGCGCCAGCAGCCAAGAGAGAGGTAGTGAGCAGTTCTTC
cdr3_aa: CASSQERGSEQFF

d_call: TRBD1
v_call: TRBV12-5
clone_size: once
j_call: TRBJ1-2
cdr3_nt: TGTGCTAGTGGTTTGGTGGGACAGTCCTTCAACTATGGCTACACCTTC
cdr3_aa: CASGLVGQSFNYGYTF

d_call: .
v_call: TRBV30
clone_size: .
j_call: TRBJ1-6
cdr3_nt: TGTGCCTGGAGCGATTATTCTCTCTATAATTCACCCCTCCACTTT
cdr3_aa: CAWSDYSLYNSPLHF

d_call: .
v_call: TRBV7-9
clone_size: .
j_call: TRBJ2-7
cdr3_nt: TGTGCCAGCAGCTTCCCGGGGTTGGGTGAGCAGTACTTC
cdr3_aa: CASSFPGLGEQYF

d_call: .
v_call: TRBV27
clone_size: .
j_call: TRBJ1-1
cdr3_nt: TGTGCCAGCGTAGATCCCCGCCGTGAAGCTTTCTTT
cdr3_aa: CASVDPRREAFF

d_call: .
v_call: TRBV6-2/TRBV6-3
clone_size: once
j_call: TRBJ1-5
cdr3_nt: TGTGCCAGCAGTTACACCGGGACCAATCAGCCCCAGCATTTT
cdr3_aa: CASSYTGTNQPQHF

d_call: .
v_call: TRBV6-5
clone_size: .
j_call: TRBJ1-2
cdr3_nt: TGTGCCAGCAGTTACTTAGATAACTATGGCTACACCTTC
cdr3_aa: CASSYLDNYGYTF

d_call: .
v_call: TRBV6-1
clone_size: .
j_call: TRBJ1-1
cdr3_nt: TGTGCCAGCAGTGAAGACAGGGCCAACACTGAAGCTTTCTTT
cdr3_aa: CASSEDRANTEAFF

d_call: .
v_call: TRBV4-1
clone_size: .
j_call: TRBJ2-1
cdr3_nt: TGCGCCAGCAGCCATAACAACAGGCAAGTCCAGGGTGAGCAGTTCTTC
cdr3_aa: CASSHNNRQVQGEQFF

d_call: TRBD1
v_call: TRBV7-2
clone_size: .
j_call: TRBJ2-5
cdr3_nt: TGTGCCAGCAGCCCCGACAGGGCAATAGAGACCCAGTACTTC
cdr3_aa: CASSPDRAIETQYF

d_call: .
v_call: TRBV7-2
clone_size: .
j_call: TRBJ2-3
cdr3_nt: TGTGCCAGCAGCTTACGCGGGGTGATTATAGATACGCAGTATTTT
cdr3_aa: CASSLRGVIIDTQYF

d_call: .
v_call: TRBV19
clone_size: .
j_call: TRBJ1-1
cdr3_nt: TGTGCCAGTAGTATAGCCCTCAGGGGGAACACTGAAGCTTTCTTT
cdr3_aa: CASSIALRGNTEAFF

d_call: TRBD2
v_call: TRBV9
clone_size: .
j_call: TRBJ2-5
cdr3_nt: TGTGCCAGCAGCGTAGCTGGACTAGCGGGGGGGGAGACCCAGTACTTC
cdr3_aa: CASSVAGLAGGETQYF

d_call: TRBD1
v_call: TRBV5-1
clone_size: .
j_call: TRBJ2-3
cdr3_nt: TGCGCCAGCAGCACGGACAGGGTTGGAGATACGCAGTATTTT
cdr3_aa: CASSTDRVGDTQYF

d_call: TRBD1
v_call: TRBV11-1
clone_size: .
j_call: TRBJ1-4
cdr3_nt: TGTGCCAGCACCGAGGACAGGACGAATGAAAAACTGTTTTTT
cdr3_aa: CASTEDRTNEKLFF

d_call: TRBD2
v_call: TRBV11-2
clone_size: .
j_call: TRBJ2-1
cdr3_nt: TGTGCCAGCAGCTTAGATCGTGGCCTAGCGGGAGCCCATGAGCAGTTCTTC
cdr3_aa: CASSLDRGLAGAHEQFF

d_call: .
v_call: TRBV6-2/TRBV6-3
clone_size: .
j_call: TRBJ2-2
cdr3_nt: TGTGCCAGCAGTTTTAAGGCGGGGACGGGGATGATCACCGGGGAGCTGTTTTTT
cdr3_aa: CASSFKAGTGMITGELFF

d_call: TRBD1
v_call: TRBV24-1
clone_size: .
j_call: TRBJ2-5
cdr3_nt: TGTGCCACCAGTGATTCAAAAGGGACAGCAGAGACCCAGTACTTC
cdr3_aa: CATSDSKGTAETQYF

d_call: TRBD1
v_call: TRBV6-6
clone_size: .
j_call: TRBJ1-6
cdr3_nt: TGTGCCAGCAGCACTCCCCGACAGGGAAATAATTCACCCCTCCACTTT
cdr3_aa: CASSTPRQGNNSPLHF

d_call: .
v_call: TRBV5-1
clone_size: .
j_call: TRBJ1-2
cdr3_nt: TGCGCCAGCAGCTTGGAAGCAGGGGTGTCTGGCTACACCTTC
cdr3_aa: CASSLEAGVSGYTF

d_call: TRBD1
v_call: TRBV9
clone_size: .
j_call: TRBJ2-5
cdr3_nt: TGTGCCAGCAGCGTGGGGGACAGGGGAAAAGAGACCCAGTACTTC
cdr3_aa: CASSVGDRGKETQYF

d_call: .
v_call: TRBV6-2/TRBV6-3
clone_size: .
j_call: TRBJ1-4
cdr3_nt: TGTGCCAGCAGCCTCATTGGATCAACTAATGAAAAACTGTTTTTT
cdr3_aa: CASSLIGSTNEKLFF

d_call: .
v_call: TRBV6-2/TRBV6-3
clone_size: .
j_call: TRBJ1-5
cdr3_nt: TGTGCCAGCAGCCTGGACAATTTTTTCAATCAGCCCCAGCATTTT
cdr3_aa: CASSLDNFFNQPQHF

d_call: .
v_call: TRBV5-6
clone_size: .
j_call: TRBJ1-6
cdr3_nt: TGTGCCAGCAGCTTGGTGGGGTTTGGGCGCTATAATTCACCCCTCCACTTT
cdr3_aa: CASSLVGFGRYNSPLHF

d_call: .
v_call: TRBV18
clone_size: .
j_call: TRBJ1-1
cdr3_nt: TGTGCCAGCTCACCACCGACAAACCTGAACACTGAAGCTTTCTTT
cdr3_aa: CASSPPTNLNTEAFF

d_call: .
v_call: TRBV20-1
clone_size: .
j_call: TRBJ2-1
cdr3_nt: TGCAGTGCTAGTGTTGGGGCGTTCTACAATGAGCAGTTCTTC
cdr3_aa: CSASVGAFYNEQFF

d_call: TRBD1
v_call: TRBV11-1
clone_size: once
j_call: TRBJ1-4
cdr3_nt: TGTGCCAGCAGCTTAAACAGGGGAAGCGAAAAACTGTTTTTT
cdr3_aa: CASSLNRGSEKLFF

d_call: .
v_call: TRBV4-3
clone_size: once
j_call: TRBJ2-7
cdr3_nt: TGCGCCAGCAGCCAAGATCCCCAGGGGCCCTCCGAGCAGTACTTC
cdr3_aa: CASSQDPQGPSEQYF

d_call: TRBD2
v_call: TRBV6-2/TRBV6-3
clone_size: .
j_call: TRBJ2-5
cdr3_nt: TGTGCCAGCAGCCACGGACTAGCGGGAGGACAAGAGACCCAGTACTTC
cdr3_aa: CASSHGLAGGQETQYF

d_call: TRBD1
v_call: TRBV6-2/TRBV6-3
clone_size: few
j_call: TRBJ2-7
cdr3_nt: TGTGCCAGCAGTTCCCAGGGCGGACAGGGGGCCTACGAGCAGTACTTC
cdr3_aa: CASSSQGGQGAYEQYF

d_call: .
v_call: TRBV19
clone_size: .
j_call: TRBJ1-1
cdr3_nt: TGTGCCAGTAGTATGAGAGGCAGGGCTGAAGCTTTCTTT
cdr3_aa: CASSMRGRAEAFF

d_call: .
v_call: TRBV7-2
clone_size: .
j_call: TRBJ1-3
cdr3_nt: TGTGCCAGCAGCTTAGCGGCAGGGTTAACTGGAAACACCATATATTTT
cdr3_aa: CASSLAAGLTGNTIYF

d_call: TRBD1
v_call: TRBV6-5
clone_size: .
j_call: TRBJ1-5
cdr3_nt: TGTGCCAGCAGCCGGGACAGGAATCAGCCCCAGCATTTT
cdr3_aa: CASSRDRNQPQHF

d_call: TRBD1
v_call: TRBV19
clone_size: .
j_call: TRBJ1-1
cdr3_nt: TGTGCCAGTAGTGTTAACAGGGGGACTGAAGCTTTCTTT
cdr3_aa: CASSVNRGTEAFF

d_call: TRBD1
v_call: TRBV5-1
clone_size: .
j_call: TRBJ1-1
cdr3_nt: TGCGCCAGCAGCAGCCTACAGGGGGCGAGCACTGAAGCTTTCTTT
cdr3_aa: CASSSLQGASTEAFF

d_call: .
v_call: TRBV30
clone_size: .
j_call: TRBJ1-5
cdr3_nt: TGTGCCTGGAGCGTTCAGAAATCTCAGCCCCAGCATTTT
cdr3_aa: CAWSVQKSQPQHF